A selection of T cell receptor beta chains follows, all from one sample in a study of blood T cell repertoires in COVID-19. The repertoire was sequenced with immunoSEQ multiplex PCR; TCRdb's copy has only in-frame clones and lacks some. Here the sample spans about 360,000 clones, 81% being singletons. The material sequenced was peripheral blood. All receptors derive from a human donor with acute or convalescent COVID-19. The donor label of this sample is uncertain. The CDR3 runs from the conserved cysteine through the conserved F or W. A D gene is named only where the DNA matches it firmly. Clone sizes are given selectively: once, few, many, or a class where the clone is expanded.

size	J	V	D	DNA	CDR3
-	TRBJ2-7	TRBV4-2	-	TGTGCCAGCAGCCAAGATGCGGCTAGTCGCGAGCAGTACTTC	CASSQDAASREQYF
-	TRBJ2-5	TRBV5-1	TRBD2	TGCGCCAGCAGCTCCGGACTAGCGTATGAGACCCAGTACTTC	CASSSGLAYETQYF
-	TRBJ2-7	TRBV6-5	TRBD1	TGTGCCAGCAGTTACTCGTGGCAGGGGGCCTACGAGCAGTACTTC	CASSYSWQGAYEQYF
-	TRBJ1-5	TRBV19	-	TGTGCCAGTCGGGAGAGACACTATAGCAATCAGCCCCAGCATTTT	CASRERHYSNQPQHF
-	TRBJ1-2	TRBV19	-	TGTGCCAGTAGTAACGTCGGGGGCTATGGCTACACCTTC	CASSNVGGYGYTF
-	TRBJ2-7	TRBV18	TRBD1	TGTGCCAGCTCACCGGGACAGCAAAGCTCCTACGAGCAGTACTTC	CASSPGQQSSYEQYF
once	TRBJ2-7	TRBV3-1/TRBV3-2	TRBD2	TGTGCCAGCAGCAGAGCCGGGACTAGGGACCGCGAGCAGTACTTC	CASSRAGTRDREQYF
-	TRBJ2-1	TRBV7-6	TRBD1	TGTGCCAGCAGCTTACCGGGACAGGGTATCAATGAGCAGTTCTTC	CASSLPGQGINEQFF
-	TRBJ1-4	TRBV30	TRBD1	TGTGCCTGGAGTTTAACAGGGGTGGCTAATGAAAAACTGTTTTTT	CAWSLTGVANEKLFF
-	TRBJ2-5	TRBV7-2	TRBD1	TGTGCCAGCAGCTCCCAGGGGGCGACGCGGGGCGGTCAAGAGACCCAGTACTTC	CASSSQGATRGGQETQYF
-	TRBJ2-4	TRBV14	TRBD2	TGTGCCAGCAGCCAAGATCAAGCCGCGGGAGGGCGTAGGTACTTC	CASSQDQAAGGRRYF
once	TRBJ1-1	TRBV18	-	TGTGCCAGCTCACCTTATACAGAGACACCGCTTGAAGCTTTCTTT	CASSPYTETPLEAFF
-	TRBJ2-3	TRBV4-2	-	TGTGCCAGCAGCAGAGAGGTTGCACTTCCTAGCACAGATACGCAGTATTTT	CASSREVALPSTDTQYF
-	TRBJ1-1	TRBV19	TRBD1	TGTGCCAGTAGGACAGGGGACACTGAAGCTTTCTTT	CASRTGDTEAFF
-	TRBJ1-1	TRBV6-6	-	TGTGCCAGCAGCCAACTGGCGGGGAACACTGAAGCTTTCTTT	CASSQLAGNTEAFF
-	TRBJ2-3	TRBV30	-	TGTGCCTGGACCTGTGTCCTTATCGGGCAGTATTTT	CAWTCVLIGQYF
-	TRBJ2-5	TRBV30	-	TGTGCCTGGAGTGCAAGGGGGACCCAGTACTTC	CAWSARGTQYF
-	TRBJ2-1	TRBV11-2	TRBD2	TGTGCCAGCAGCTGGACTAGCGGGGTACCCAATGAGCAGTTCTTC	CASSWTSGVPNEQFF
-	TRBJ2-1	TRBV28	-	TGTGCCAGCAGTTTAAGGGGAAGCGTTGGAAATGAGCAGTTCTTC	CASSLRGSVGNEQFF
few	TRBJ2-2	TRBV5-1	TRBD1	TGCGCCAGCAGCTTACCGGGACAGGGGAAGGCCGGGGAGCTGTTTTTT	CASSLPGQGKAGELFF
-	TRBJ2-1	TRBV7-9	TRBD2	TGTGCCAGCAGCTTTAGCGGGTCCCCCGAGCAGTTCTTC	CASSFSGSPEQFF
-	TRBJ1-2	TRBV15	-	TGTGCCACCAGCAGAGTAGAGGGTGGCTACACCTTC	CATSRVEGGYTF
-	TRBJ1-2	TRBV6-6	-	TGTGCCAGCAGTGTTAGAACAGGGTCCTCTGGCTACACCTTC	CASSVRTGSSGYTF
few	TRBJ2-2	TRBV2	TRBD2	TGTGCCGGATGGAGCGGGACGGGCACCGGGGAGCTGTTTTTT	CAGWSGTGTGELFF
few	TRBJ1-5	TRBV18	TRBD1	TGTGCCAGCTCACAGGGACAGGATAGCAATCAGCCCCAGCATTTT	CASSQGQDSNQPQHF
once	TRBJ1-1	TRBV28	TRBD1	TGTGCCAGCAGCACCGGCGGGACAGGGGCTTCTGAAGCTTTCTTT	CASSTGGTGASEAFF
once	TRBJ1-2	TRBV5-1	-	TGCGCCAGCAGCCTCGGAACCGGACAGAACTATGGCTACACCTTC	CASSLGTGQNYGYTF
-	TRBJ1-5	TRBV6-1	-	TGTGCCAGCAGTGAAATTACGGGGGGCGTTCAGCCCCAGCATTTT	CASSEITGGVQPQHF
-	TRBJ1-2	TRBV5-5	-	TGTGCCAGCAGCTTGGCACGAGCAAACTATGGCTACACCTTC	CASSLARANYGYTF
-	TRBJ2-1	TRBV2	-	TGTGCCAGCAGTAGGACACAAAACAATGAGCAGTTCTTC	CASSRTQNNEQFF
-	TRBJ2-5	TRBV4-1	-	TGCGCCAGCAGCCAAACACAATTAAAAGAGACCCAGTACTTC	CASSQTQLKETQYF
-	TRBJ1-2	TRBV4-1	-	TGCGCCAGCAGCCAGACGGACAGATATGGCTACACCTTC	CASSQTDRYGYTF
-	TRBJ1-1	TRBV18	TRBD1	TGTGCCAGCTCCCTTCAGGGGGGCACTGAAGCTTTCTTT	CASSLQGGTEAFF
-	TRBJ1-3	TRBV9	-	TGTGCCAGCAGCGTAGGCAGGGCCCTCGCTGGAAACACCATATATTTT	CASSVGRALAGNTIYF
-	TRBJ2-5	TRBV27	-	TGTGCCAGCAGGAGGGCGGACCAAGAGACCCAGTACTTC	CASRRADQETQYF
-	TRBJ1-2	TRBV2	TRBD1	TGTGCCAGCAGGCCGATGGACAGGACCACCACCTTC	CASRPMDRTTTF
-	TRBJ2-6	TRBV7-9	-	TGTGCCAGCCCCCCAGGGCGAGCTGGGGCCAACGTCCTGACTTTC	CASPPGRAGANVLTF
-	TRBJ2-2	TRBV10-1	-	TGCGCCAGCAGTCGGAGGGGCGACCTCACCGGGGAGCTGTTTTTT	CASSRRGDLTGELFF
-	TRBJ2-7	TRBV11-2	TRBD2	TGTGCCAGCAGCTTCGGGATAGCGGGGGGCTACGAGCAGTACTTC	CASSFGIAGGYEQYF
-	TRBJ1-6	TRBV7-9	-	TGTGCCAGCACCAAACCCGAGGGTAATTCACCCCTCCACTTT	CASTKPEGNSPLHF
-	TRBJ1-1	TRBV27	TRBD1	TGTGCCAGCAGAACAGGGGGGAACACTGAAGCTTTCTTT	CASRTGGNTEAFF
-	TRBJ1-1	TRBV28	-	TGTGCCAGCAGTTTCACGGGGGTCGACACTGAAGCTTTCTTT	CASSFTGVDTEAFF
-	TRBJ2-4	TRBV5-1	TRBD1	TGCGCCAGCAGCTTGGAGGGGGCCAGGGGCGACATTCAGTACTTC	CASSLEGARGDIQYF
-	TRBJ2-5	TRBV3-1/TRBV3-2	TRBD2	TGTGCCAGCAGCCAAAGTTCGGCGGGACTAGCGGGGGGGATACAAGAGACCCAGTACTTC	CASSQSSAGLAGGIQETQYF
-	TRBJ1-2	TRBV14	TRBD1	TGTGCCAGCAGCACCGGGACAGGGAAGTATGGCTACACCTTC	CASSTGTGKYGYTF
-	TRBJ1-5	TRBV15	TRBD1	TGTGCCACCAGCTTCATTGACAGGGATGGTCAGCCCCAGCATTTT	CATSFIDRDGQPQHF
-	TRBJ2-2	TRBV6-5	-	TGTGCCAGCAGTTACGAGGGCGGCGCCGGCGGGGAGCTGTTTTTT	CASSYEGGAGGELFF